The 28 T cell receptor beta chains below all came from one sample that was sequenced in a study of CD8 T cells in ankylosing spondylitis. MiXCR, applied by TCRdb to the 5' RACE reads, yields one record per CDR3 protein. The table lists more than 300,000 distinct CDR3 sequences, 11% of them singletons. The source material was blood, either unsorted or a sorted T cell fraction (not recorded which). All receptors derive from a female donor with ankylosing spondylitis or in good health (not recorded which).

This clonotype occurred many times. V is TRBV12-3 or TRBV12-4 and J is TRBJ2-2; TRBD2 aligns across 8 bases. V shed 7 bases and J 7 bases; nucleotides not matched to a gene: 8. The CDR3 runs 14 residues. This CDR3 is CASKEREYGGELFF. DNA of the CDR3: TGTGCCAGCAAGGAGCGGGAGTACGGCGGGGAGCTGTTTTTT.

This clonotype showed up many times. The chain combines TRBV12-3 or TRBV12-4 with TRBJ2-1, with a weak D call TRBD1 (6 bases). Trimming removed 8 bases at V and 7 bases at J, with 9 bases between. The CDR3 consists of 11 residues. The CDR3 DNA is TGTGCCAGCGGCACAGGGAATGAGCAGTTCTTC. Translating gives CASGTGNEQFF.

A single count supports this clonotype. V gene TRBV2 combines with J gene TRBJ2-1; 13 bases match TRBD2. The length of the CDR3 is 18 residues. Per germline, CDR1 SNHLY and CDR2 FYNNEI. CDR3 amino acids: CTCCRGAGLAGVGDEQFF. Here the CDR3 DNA reads TGTACCTGCTGTCGGGGGGCTGGACTAGCGGGAGTTGGCGATGAGCAGTTCTTC.

This clonotype occurred many times. This chain joins TRBV28 and TRBJ2-1; 10 bases align to TRBD2. This CDR3 has 14 residues. Losses at the gene ends were 10 bases for V and 4 bases for J; bases not matched to a gene: 7. CDR1 is MDHEN and CDR2 is SYDVKM in the germline V gene. The chain's CDR3 is CATLTSGTYNEQFF. DNA for the CDR3: TGTGCCACCCTCACTAGCGGGACTTACAATGAGCAGTTCTTC. Together with reference TRBV28 and TRBJ2-1, the CDR3 gives the full variable domain: DVKVTQSSRYLVKRTGEKVFLECVQDMDHENMFWYRQDPGLGLRLIYFSYDVKMKEKGDIPEGYSVSREKKERFSLILESASTNQTSMYLCATLTSGTYNEQFFGPGTRLTVL.

The chain is built from TRBV27 and TRBJ2-5, with a possible D match to TRBD2 (5 bases). Germline CDR1 is MNHEY and CDR2 is SMNVEV (reference sequence). The V gene lost 5 bases and the J gene lost 5 bases, with 18 bases spanning the gap. The CDR3 contains 15 residues. The CDR3 here is CASSPQEAAWETQYF. DNA for the CDR3: TGTGCCAGCAGTCCCCAGGAGGCCGCTTGGGAGACCCAGTACTTC.

The J gene is TRBJ1-4, the V gene TRBV5-1; D is perhaps TRBD1 (5 bases). Deletions cut 5 bases from V and 4 bases from J, with 12 bases between. In germline, CDR1 is SGHRS, CDR2 YFSETQ. The CDR3 is 14 residues long. CDR3 protein: CASSRDLLNEKLFF. DNA of the CDR3: TGCGCCAGCAGTCGGGACTTGCTTAATGAAAAACTGTTTTTT.

At least ten counts were recorded for this clonotype. The gene calls are TRBV6-5 and TRBJ2-5, with unresolved D. V lost 0 bases and J lost 5, with 10 bases in between. CDR3 length: 14 amino acids. Germline loops: CDR1 MNHEY, CDR2 SVGAGI. CDR3 protein: CASSYSVLVETQYF. The CDR3 nucleotides are TGTGCCAGCAGTTACTCGGTTTTAGTGGAGACCCAGTACTTC.

The chain recombines TRBV29-1 with TRBJ2-3; 8 nucleotides line up with TRBD2. The length of the CDR3 is 13 residues. CDR1 is SQVTM, CDR2 ANQGSEA, per germline. J gave up 5 bases and V 5 bases, and 6 bases lay outside the gene matches. In DNA form, the CDR3 reads TGCAGCGTTCTCAGCGGGAGCCGAGATACGCAGTATTTT. As protein: CSVLSGSRDTQYF.

The CDR3 DNA sequence: TGTGCCAGCAGCCAGGCGGGGGGCATTATCCGGTACAATGAGCAGTTCTTC. It yields the protein CASSQAGGIIRYNEQFF. V is TRBV3-1 and J is TRBJ2-1; 8 positions agree with TRBD2. The CDR3 extends over 17 amino acids. Germline V CDR1 and CDR2: LGHDT, YNNKEL (reference sequence). With V trimmed by 3 bases and J by 4 bases, 11 bases remained unmatched.

This clonotype was counted only a few times. CDR3 in amino acids: CASSETSNREQYF. CDR3 in DNA: TGTGCCAGCAGTGAAACTAGCAATCGGGAGCAGTACTTC. The rearrangement joins TRBV6-1 to TRBJ2-7, with D possibly being TRBD2 (6 bases). The CDR3 runs 13 residues. V lost 2 bases, J lost 7 bases, and 12 bases lay in between. Per germline, CDR1 MNHNS and CDR2 SASEGT.

Many counts were recorded for this clonotype. The rearrangement joins TRBV20-1 to TRBJ2-6, with D perhaps TRBD1 (5 bases). The CDR3 contains 16 residues. Germline CDR1 DFQATT, CDR2 SNEGSKA (reference sequence). V was clipped by 6 bases and J by 1 base, with 16 bases between them. CDR3 sequence (DNA): TGCAGTGCAAAATTTCAGGGAAGGTCTGGGGCCAACGTCCTGACTTTC. As protein: CSAKFQGRSGANVLTF.

In this sample, this clonotype turned up many times. The chain carries TRBV14 and TRBJ1-4; D may be TRBD1 (5 bases). This CDR3 spans 15 amino acids. Trimming pared 0 bases from V and 7 bases from J, leaving 12 bases between. The germline V gene has CDR1 SGHDN and CDR2 FVKESK. CDR3 bases: TGTGCCAGCAGCCAAGATCAGGGCGCGGGTGAAAAACTGTTTTTT. Protein sequence: CASSQDQGAGEKLFF.

This clonotype was picked up many times. The chain has TRBV5-1 and TRBJ1-2; D remains ambiguous. V shed 3 bases and J shed 6 bases, with 15 bases lying between them. CDR3 length: 14 residues. The germline V gene has CDR1 SGHRS and CDR2 YFSETQ. CDR3 in DNA: TGCGCCAGCAGCTACGGTTTCGAAGGGAATGGCTACACCTTC. Encoded protein: CASSYGFEGNGYTF. The whole variable domain, filled in from reference TRBV5-1 and TRBJ1-2, reads KAGVTQTPRYLIKTRGQQVTLSCSPISGHRSVSWYQQTPGQGLQFLFEYFSETQRNKGNFPGRFSGRQFSNSRSEMNVSTLELGDSALYLCASSYGFEGNGYTFGSGTRLTVV.

This clonotype was picked up many times. The V gene is TRBV5-1, the J gene TRBJ1-1; a weak D match, TRBD1 (6 bases). Trimming shortened V by 0 bases and J by 3 bases, and 6 bases separated the two germline ends. Germline V gene sequence: CDR1 SGHRS, CDR2 YFSETQ. The CDR3 has 13 residues. The CDR3 DNA is TGCGCCAGCAGCTTGGACAGGGACACTGAAGCTTTCTTT. This sequence encodes CASSLDRDTEAFF.

This clonotype has ten or more counts. The rearrangement links TRBV20-1 to TRBJ2-3, with 14 positions matching TRBD2. This CDR3 contains 15 residues. The ends lost 4 bases at V and 6 bases at J; junction bases unmatched: 6. The germline CDR1 and CDR2 sequences are DFQATT and SNEGSKA (reference sequence). The CDR3 loop reads CSAIGTSGSDDTQYF. CDR3 DNA sequence: TGCAGTGCTATTGGGACTAGCGGGAGTGACGATACGCAGTATTTT.

This clonotype was seen ten or more times. This sequence joins TRBV20-1 and TRBJ2-7; D is unclear. The germline gives CDR1 DFQATT, CDR2 SNEGSKA (reference sequence). The CDR3 covers 11 residues. Deletions cut 5 bases from V and 4 bases from J, with 9 bases between. CDR3 in amino acids: CSAVWRYEQYF. CDR3 nucleotides: TGCAGTGCTGTTTGGCGGTACGAGCAGTACTTC.

This clonotype was seen once. This chain links TRBV3-1 with TRBJ1-1, with unresolved D. Trimming stripped 6 bases from V and 5 bases from J, with 13 bases between. Germline V lookup: CDR1 LGHDT, CDR2 YNNKEL (reference sequence). The CDR3 sequence is 13 residues long. CDR3 sequence: CASRRTSATEAFF. CDR3 bases: TGTGCCAGCAGGCGGACGTCCGCTACTGAAGCTTTCTTT.

This clonotype was picked up many times. V usage is TRBV7-9 and J usage is TRBJ1-6; the D is unclear. V was clipped by 3 bases and J by 8 bases, with 8 bases between them. Germline V gene lookup returns CDR1 SEHNR and CDR2 FQNEAQ (reference sequence). The CDR3 loop spans 13 amino acids. The CDR3 is CASSFPPDSPLHF. The DNA of the CDR3 is TGTGCCAGCAGCTTCCCTCCGGATTCACCCCTCCACTTT.

A note on this clonotype: A much larger clone sits a single nucleotide away, making a read error possible. The chain uses TRBV20-1 and TRBJ2-7; the match to TRBD2 covers 7 bases. The trim removed 3 bases at V and 2 bases at J, leaving 4 bases unmatched. This CDR3 has 13 residues. Per the germline V gene, CDR1 is DFQATT and CDR2 is SNEGSKA (reference sequence). The CDR3 DNA reads TGCAGTGCTAGTGAGCGGGGAACCTACGAGCAGTACTTC. Its protein is CSASERGTYEQYF.

The table lists this clonotype with many counts. V is TRBV10-3 and J is TRBJ2-1; 8 nucleotides line up with TRBD2. Germline CDR1 is ENHRY and CDR2 is SYGVKD. The V and J ends lost 2 bases and 7 bases, in that order; junction bases with no gene match: 7. This CDR3 comprises 15 residues. In DNA form, the CDR3 reads TGTGCCATCAGTGAGCGGGGGGGCTCAAATAATGAGCAGTTCTTC. The encoded protein is CAISERGGSNNEQFF.

This clonotype was counted many times. The V call is TRBV20-1, the J call TRBJ2-1; 7 bases agree with TRBD2. The CDR3 has 12 amino acids. Germline V CDR1 and CDR2: DFQATT, SNEGSKA (reference sequence). This CDR3 is CGGGRTNNEQFF. The CDR3 region has the DNA TGCGGGGGGGGAAGGACAAACAATGAGCAGTTCTTC.

The gene calls are TRBV5-1 and TRBJ2-3; TRBD2 agrees at 8 bases. CDR3 length: 16 amino acids. J lost 3 bases, V lost 4 bases, and 10 bases had no gene match. CDR1 and CDR2 from the germline V gene are SGHRS and YFSETQ. This chain's CDR3 is CASSLYLAGFTDTQYF. CDR3 DNA: TGCGCCAGCAGCCTTTATCTAGCGGGCTTTACAGATACGCAGTATTTT.

As DNA, the CDR3 is TGTGCCTGGACCCCAGACAGCTCCTATAATTCACCCCTCCACTTT. Its translation: CAWTPDSSYNSPLHF. The chain uses TRBV30 and TRBJ1-6, with D perhaps matching TRBD1 (5 bases). The CDR3 extends over 15 amino acids. Germline CDR1 reads GTSNPN; CDR2 reads SVGIG (reference sequence). Trimming pared 4 bases from V and 0 bases from J, leaving 10 bases between.

This clonotype appeared a few times. The chain has TRBV3-1 and TRBJ2-1, with D tentatively TRBD2 (5 bases). Trimming removed 3 bases at V and 7 bases at J, with 13 bases between. The CDR3 extends over 14 amino acids. Germline V lookup: CDR1 LGHDT, CDR2 YNNKEL (reference sequence). This CDR3 reads CASSHFGSRNEQFF. CDR3 sequence (DNA): TGTGCCAGCAGCCATTTTGGGAGTCGGAATGAGCAGTTCTTC.

The V call is TRBV30, the J call TRBJ2-7; D possibly corresponds to TRBD1 (6 bases). Trimming took off 0 bases at V and 4 bases at J, with 7 bases between the two ends. The CDR3 has 12 residues. CDR1 GTSNPN and CDR2 SVGIG come from the germline V gene (reference sequence). The CDR3 DNA reads as TGTGCCTGGAGTGTTACAGGGTACGAGCAGTACTTC. Protein product: CAWSVTGYEQYF. The variable domain in full, with the rest retrieved from reference TRBV30 and TRBJ2-7, is SQTIHQWPATLVQPVGSPLSLECTVEGTSNPNLYWYRQAAGRGLQLLFYSVGIGQISSEVPQNLSASRPQDRQFILSSKKLLLSDSGFYLCAWSVTGYEQYFGPGTRLTVT.

The gene calls are TRBV3-1 and TRBJ2-3, with D perhaps TRBD2 (5 bases). The germline CDR1 and CDR2 sequences are LGHDT and YNNKEL (reference sequence). The CDR3 spans 14 residues. With 1 base removed from V and 6 bases from J, the gap between germline ends came to 11 bases. Written as DNA, the CDR3 is TGTGCCAGCAGCCAAGCATCCGGAGGCGATACGCAGTATTTT. Amino acids: CASSQASGGDTQYF.

Many counts were recorded for this clonotype. The rearrangement uses TRBV28 and TRBJ2-7; 7 positions match TRBD1. The length of the CDR3 is 13 residues. The junction had 6 bases not matched to a gene; V was cut back by 9 bases and J by 1 base. Germline CDR1 reads MDHEN; CDR2 reads SYDVKM. The CDR3 here is CASLDRVSYEQYF. CDR3 nucleotides: TGTGCCAGTCTCGACAGGGTGTCCTACGAGCAGTACTTC.

The table lists this clonotype with many counts. The chain links TRBV20-1 to TRBJ2-1; TRBD1 matches 10 bases. The CDR3 totals 14 residues. After removal of 0 bases from V and 9 bases from J, the junction contained 5 bases not matched to a gene. Germline CDR1 and CDR2: DFQATT and SNEGSKA (reference sequence). Written as DNA, the CDR3 is TGCAGTGCTAGAGACGGGACAGGGGTTCCTGAGCAGTTCTTC. This sequence encodes CSARDGTGVPEQFF.